The 5 T cell receptor beta chains given below trace back to one sample, sequenced in a study of low-dose radiotherapy and immunotherapy resistance in tumors. First-strand cDNA relied on TRAV- and TRBV-specific primers spanning alpha and beta chains. TCR amplification involved 15 to 20 PCR cycles with a constant-region primer and V-primer adapter. TCRdb used MiXCR to reprocess the reads, holding one entry per CDR3 protein. There are tens of thousands of distinct CDR3 sequences in the sample; less than 20% occur only once, and 1.3% to 1.5% lies in the top ten. The sample's time point: after trial treatment. Treatment in this sample: LDRT plus nivolumab, ipilimumab, low-dose cyclophosphamide and aspirin (RACIN trial). This material consisted of PBMCs, taken after low-dose radiotherapy plus immunotherapy. These receptors all stem from a male donor with prostate cancer.

V usage is TRBV7-9 and J usage is TRBJ1-1; D ambiguous. CDR3 length: 11 amino acids. Trimming took off 6 bases at V and 7 bases at J, with 9 bases between the two ends. Germline CDR1 is SEHNR and CDR2 is FQNEAQ (reference sequence). The CDR3 DNA is TGTGCCAGCAGTCCGGACTGTGAAGCTTTCTTT. Translated: CASSPDCEAFF. The full variable domain, rest sourced from reference TRBV7-9 and TRBJ1-1, is DTGVSQNPRHKITKRGQNVTFRCDPISEHNRLYWYRQTLGQGPEFLTYFQNEAQLEKSRLLSDRFSAERPKGSFSTLEIQRTEQGDSAMYLCASSPDCEAFFGQGTRLTVV.

This clonotype was counted many times. The rearrangement links TRBV4-1 to TRBJ1-2; D gene uncertain. The CDR3 runs to 16 residues. V lost 3 bases, J lost 2 bases, and 16 bases lay in between. Germline CDR1 MGHRA, CDR2 YSYEKL. The CDR3 DNA reads TGCGCCAGCAGCCAGCCACTGGGTGGTGCGAACTATGGCTACACCTTC. It encodes CASSQPLGGANYGYTF.

This clonotype was seen ten or more times. The J gene is TRBJ1-1, the V gene TRBV28; D not certain. V was clipped by 6 bases and J by 5 bases, with 7 bases between them. The CDR3 has 11 amino acids. Per germline, CDR1 MDHEN and CDR2 SYDVKM. Written as DNA, the CDR3 is TGTGCCAGCAGCACCAGGACTGAAGCTTTCTTT. As protein: CASSTRTEAFF.

This clonotype was detected ten times or more. The V and J genes are TRBV4-2 and TRBJ2-7; the match to TRBD1 covers 9 bases. Germline V gene lookup returns CDR1 LGHNA and CDR2 YNFKEQ. V dropped 0 bases and J dropped 2; count of bases not matched to a gene: 2. The length of the CDR3 is 15 residues. This CDR3 is CASSQEGTGTYEQYF. The CDR3, as DNA: TGTGCCAGCAGCCAAGAAGGGACAGGGACCTACGAGCAGTACTTC.

This clonotype came up many times. The CDR3 nucleotides are TGTGCCACCAGTGTCCCCTTAGCGGGGGAGTCAGATACGCAGTATTTT. Protein product: CATSVPLAGESDTQYF. The J gene is TRBJ2-3, the V gene TRBV24-1; TRBD2 aligns across 9 bases. This CDR3 spans 16 amino acids. J gave up 4 bases and V 5 bases, and 9 bases lay outside the gene matches. CDR1 is KGHDR and CDR2 is SFDVKD in the germline V gene.